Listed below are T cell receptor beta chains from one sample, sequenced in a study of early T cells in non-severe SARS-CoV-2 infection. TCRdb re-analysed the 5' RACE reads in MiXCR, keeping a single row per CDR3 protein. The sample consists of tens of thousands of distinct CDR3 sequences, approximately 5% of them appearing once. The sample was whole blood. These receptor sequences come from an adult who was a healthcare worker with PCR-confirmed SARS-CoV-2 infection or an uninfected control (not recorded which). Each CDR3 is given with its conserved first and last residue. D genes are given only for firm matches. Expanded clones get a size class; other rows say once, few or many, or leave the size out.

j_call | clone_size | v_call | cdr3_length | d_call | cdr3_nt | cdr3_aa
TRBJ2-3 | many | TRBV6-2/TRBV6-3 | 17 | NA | TGTGCCAGCAGTTACTCCATCGCCGTGGGAGGAACAGATACGCAGTATTTT | CASSYSIAVGGTDTQYF
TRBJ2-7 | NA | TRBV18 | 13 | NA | TGTGCCAGCTCACTACTTCAGGGTAACGAGCAGTACTTC | CASSLLQGNEQYF
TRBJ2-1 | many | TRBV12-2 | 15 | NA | TGTGCAAGTCGCTTAGTAGAAGGCTCCTACAATGAGCAGTTCTTC | CASRLVEGSYNEQFF
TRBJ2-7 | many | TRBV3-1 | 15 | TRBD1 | TGTGCCAGCAGCCAAGATTGGACAGGGGACTACGAGCAGTACTTC | CASSQDWTGDYEQYF
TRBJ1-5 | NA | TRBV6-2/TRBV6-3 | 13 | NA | TGTGCCAGCAGTTATGTCGCGAATCAGCCCCAGCATTTT | CASSYVANQPQHF
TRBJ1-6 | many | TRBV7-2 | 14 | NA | TGTGCCAGCAGCCGCAGGGATAAAGATTCACCCCTCCACTTT | CASSRRDKDSPLHF
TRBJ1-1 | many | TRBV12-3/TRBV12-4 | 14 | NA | TGTGCCAGCAGCCGACCGGGACGGCCTATCGAAGCTTTCTTT | CASSRPGRPIEAFF
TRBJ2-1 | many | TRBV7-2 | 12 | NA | TGTGCCAGCAGCTTAGACTACAATGAGCAGTTCTTC | CASSLDYNEQFF
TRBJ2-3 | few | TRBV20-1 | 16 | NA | TGCAGTGCTACAAAACCCGACCTGTTGAGCACAGATACGCAGTATTTT | CSATKPDLLSTDTQYF
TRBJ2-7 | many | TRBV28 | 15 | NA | TGTGCCAGCTGCGGGGTCAATATTGGTTTCTGCGAGCAGTACTTC | CASCGVNIGFCEQYF
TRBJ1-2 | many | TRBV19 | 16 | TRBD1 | TGTGCCAGTACCGGGACAGGGGATCCTCCCTACTATGGCTACACCTTC | CASTGTGDPPYYGYTF
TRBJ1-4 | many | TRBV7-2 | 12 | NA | TGTGCCAGCACCAGGTCGAATGAAAAACTGTTTTTT | CASTRSNEKLFF
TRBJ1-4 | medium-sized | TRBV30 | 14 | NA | TGTGCCTGGAGTGTTGGCGGCGGCGGAGAAAAACTGTTTTTT | CAWSVGGGGEKLFF
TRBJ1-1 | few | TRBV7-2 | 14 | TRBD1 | TGTGCCAGCAGCCCGGGGACAGGGAGGGATGAAGCTTTCTTT | CASSPGTGRDEAFF
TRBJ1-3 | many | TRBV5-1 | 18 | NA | TGCGCCAGCAGACCACCTTTGGCGACGATAAAGGCCAGAAACACCATATATTTT | CASRPPLATIKARNTIYF
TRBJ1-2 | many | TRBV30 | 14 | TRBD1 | TGTGCCTCGAGGGGGCCGGCAGGGGCGGGTGGCTACACCTTC | CASRGPAGAGGYTF
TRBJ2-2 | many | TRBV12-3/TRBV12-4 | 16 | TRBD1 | TGTGCCAGCAAGCCCCTGACAGGGTCGAACACCGGGGAGCTGTTTTTT | CASKPLTGSNTGELFF
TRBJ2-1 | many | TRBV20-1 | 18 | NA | TGCAGTGCTAGAGAGCCAGAGCTAGCGCTGTCCTCCTACAATGAGCAGTTCTTC | CSAREPELALSSYNEQFF
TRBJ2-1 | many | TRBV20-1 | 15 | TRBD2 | TGCAGTGCTCCCGACCTACTAGCGGGGCTCAATGAGCAGTTCTTC | CSAPDLLAGLNEQFF
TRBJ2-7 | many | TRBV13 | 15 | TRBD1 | TGTGCCAGCAGCCCCGGGACAGGGGGGACCTACGAGCAGTACTTC | CASSPGTGGTYEQYF
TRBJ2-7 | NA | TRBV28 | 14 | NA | TGTGCCAGCAGTCCTACGTTACCCTCCTACGAGCAGTACTTC | CASSPTLPSYEQYF
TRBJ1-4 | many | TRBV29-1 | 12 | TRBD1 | TGCAGCGGAACCGGGACAGATGAAAAACTGTTTTTT | CSGTGTDEKLFF
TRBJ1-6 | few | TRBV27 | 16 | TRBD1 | TGTGCCAGCTATTCCTCCGGGACAGGGTTTAGTTCACCCCTCCACTTT | CASYSSGTGFSSPLHF
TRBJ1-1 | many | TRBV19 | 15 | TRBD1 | TGTGCCAGTAGTATGGACAGGGTTCTTAACACTGAAGCTTTCTTT | CASSMDRVLNTEAFF
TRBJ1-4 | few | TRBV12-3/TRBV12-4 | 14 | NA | TGTGCCAGCAGTTTGGCTCCGCGCGGTGAAAAACTGTTTTTT | CASSLAPRGEKLFF
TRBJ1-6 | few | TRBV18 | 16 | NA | TGTGCCAGCTCACCAGCAGCAGGGGCCGCGAATTCACCCCTCCACTTT | CASSPAAGAANSPLHF
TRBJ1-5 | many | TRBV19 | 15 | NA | TGTGCCAGTAGTATAGTAGACCAAATCAATCAGCCCCAGCATTTT | CASSIVDQINQPQHF
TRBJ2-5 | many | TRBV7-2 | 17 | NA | TGTGCCAGCAGCCCCCGGAGTGCAGCTGGAGCCGGGGAGACCCAGTACTTC | CASSPRSAAGAGETQYF
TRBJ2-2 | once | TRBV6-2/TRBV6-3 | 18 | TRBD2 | TGTGCCAGCAGTTACTCCGGACTAGCGGGGGGGAACACCGGGGAGCTGTTTTTT | CASSYSGLAGGNTGELFF
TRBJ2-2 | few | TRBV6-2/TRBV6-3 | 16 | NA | TGTGCCACCCGGCGGGGAAAGGGACAACACACCGGGGAGCTGTTTTTT | CATRRGKGQHTGELFF
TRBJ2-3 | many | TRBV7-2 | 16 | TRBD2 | TGTGCCAGCAGCTCAGGGAGCGGGGGCCGCCTGGATACGCAGTATTTT | CASSSGSGGRLDTQYF
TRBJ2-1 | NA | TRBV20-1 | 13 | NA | TGCAGTGCTAGTGGGCAGACCGACAATGAGCAGTTCTTC | CSASGQTDNEQFF
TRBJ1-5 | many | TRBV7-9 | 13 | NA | TGTGCCAGCAGCTTAGAAGGGGCAGTACCCCAGCATTTT | CASSLEGAVPQHF
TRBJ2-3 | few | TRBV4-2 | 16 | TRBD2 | TGTGCCAGCAGCCCTCACATAGCGGGGGAGGCATATACGCAGTATTTT | CASSPHIAGEAYTQYF
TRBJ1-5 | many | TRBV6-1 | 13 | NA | TGTGCCAGCACGAGGGGCAGTTGGGAGCCCCAGCATTTT | CASTRGSWEPQHF
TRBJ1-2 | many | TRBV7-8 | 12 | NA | TGTGCCAGCAGCTTTGGGGATTTCGGCTACACCTTC | CASSFGDFGYTF
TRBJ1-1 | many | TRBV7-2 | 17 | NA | TGTGCCAGCAGCTTAGAGCCCGGTGGGCGCTTGCGGGGGGGAGCTTTCTTT | CASSLEPGGRLRGGAFF
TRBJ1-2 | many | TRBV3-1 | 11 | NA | TGTGCCAGCACAAAAGGGTATGGCTACACCTTC | CASTKGYGYTF
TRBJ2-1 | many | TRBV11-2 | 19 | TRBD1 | TGTGCCAGCAGCTTAGATAGCCAACAACAGGGGTGGTCCTACAATGAGCAGTTCTTC | CASSLDSQQQGWSYNEQFF
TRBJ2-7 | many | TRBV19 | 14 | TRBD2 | TGTGCCAGTAGAAGCGGGGGTTCAGACTACGAGCAGTACTTC | CASRSGGSDYEQYF
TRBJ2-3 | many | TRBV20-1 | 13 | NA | TGCAGTGCCAGACAGCATTCCACAGATACGCAGTATTTT | CSARQHSTDTQYF
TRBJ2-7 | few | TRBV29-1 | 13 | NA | TGCAGCGTTCTGGTAGGGGGTGGCCACGAGCAGTACTTC | CSVLVGGGHEQYF
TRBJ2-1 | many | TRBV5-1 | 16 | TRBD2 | TGCGCCAGCAGCTGGAGTAGCGGGGGCTCCTACAATGAGCAGTTCTTC | CASSWSSGGSYNEQFF
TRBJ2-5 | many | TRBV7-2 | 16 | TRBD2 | TGTGCCAGCAGCCTGAACCTAGCGGGGGGGAAGGAGACCCAGTACTTC | CASSLNLAGGKETQYF
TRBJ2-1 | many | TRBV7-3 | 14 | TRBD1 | TGTGCCAGCAGCTCCTACACAGGGGGCGCGGAGCAGTTCTTC | CASSSYTGGAEQFF
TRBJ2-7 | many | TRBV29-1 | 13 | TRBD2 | TGCAGCGCCCCGACTAGCGGGGACTACGAGCAGTACTTC | CSAPTSGDYEQYF
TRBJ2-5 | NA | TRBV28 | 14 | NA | TGTGCCAGCAGTCCCACACACTTCGGAGAGACCCAGTACTTC | CASSPTHFGETQYF
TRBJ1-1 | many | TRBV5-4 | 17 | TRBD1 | TGTGCCAGCAGCTTACATATGACAGGGGGCAAGAACACTGAAGCTTTCTTT | CASSLHMTGGKNTEAFF
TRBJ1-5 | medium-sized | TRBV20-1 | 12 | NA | TGCAGTGCTAGCGAGGGCAATCAGCCCCAGCATTTT | CSASEGNQPQHF
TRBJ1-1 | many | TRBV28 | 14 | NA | TGTGCCAGTCGACCGAACCGGCTATACACTGAAGCTTTCTTT | CASRPNRLYTEAFF
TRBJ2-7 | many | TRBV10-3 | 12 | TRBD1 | TGTGCCACCCTGACAGGGACCCACGAGCAGTACTTC | CATLTGTHEQYF
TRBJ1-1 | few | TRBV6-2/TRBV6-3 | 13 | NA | TGTGCCAGCAGTTACTCTATCGCCCCCCAAGCTTTCTTT | CASSYSIAPQAFF
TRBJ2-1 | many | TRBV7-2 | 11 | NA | TGTGCCAGCAGTTACGCGGGTGAGCAGTTCTTC | CASSYAGEQFF
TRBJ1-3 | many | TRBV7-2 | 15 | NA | TGTGCCAGCAGCCTGAGGGCCCACTCTGGAAACACCATATATTTT | CASSLRAHSGNTIYF